Shown below are 14 T cell receptor beta chains from a single sample sequenced in a study of CD8 T cells in ankylosing spondylitis. A single record per CDR3 protein comes from TCRdb applying MiXCR to the 5' RACE reads. Seen here are about 360,000 distinct CDR3 sequences, roughly 22% observed once, and the top ten hold about an eighth. Source material: blood, either unsorted or a sorted T cell fraction (not recorded which). All receptors derive from a male donor with ankylosing spondylitis or in good health (not recorded which).

This clonotype came up once. The rearrangement uses TRBV12-5 and TRBJ2-7, with D maybe TRBD1 (5 bases). Trimming stripped 3 bases from V and 3 bases from J, with 9 bases between. CDR3 length equals 13 residues. Germline V gives CDR1 LGHNT, CDR2 FRNRAP. DNA of the CDR3: TGTGCTAGTGGTTTCAGACAGCACTACGAGCAGTACTTC. Translation: CASGFRQHYEQYF.

This rearrangement joins TRBV2 to TRBJ2-1; D is ambiguous. Trimming took off 5 bases at V and 5 bases at J, with 7 bases between the two ends. Germline V lookup: CDR1 SNHLY, CDR2 FYNNEI. The CDR3 length is 12 residues. As DNA, the CDR3 is TGTGCCAGCAGTTACATAGACAATGAGCAGTTCTTC. It translates to CASSYIDNEQFF.

The CDR3 nucleotides are TGTGCCAGCAGTTCCAGTCCAGGGGGAGATACGCAGTATTTT. Amino acids: CASSSSPGGDTQYF. The rearrangement joins TRBV6-5 to TRBJ2-3; 7 bases agree with TRBD1. The trim removed 4 bases at V and 5 bases at J, leaving 6 bases unmatched. Germline CDR1 reads MNHEY; CDR2 reads SVGAGI. The CDR3 extends over 14 amino acids.

The chain couples TRBV7-9 to TRBJ2-1, with TRBD2 matching 7 bases. The trim removed 6 bases at V and 6 bases at J, leaving 5 bases unmatched. The germline V gene encodes CDR1 SEHNR and CDR2 FQNEAQ (reference sequence). This CDR3 region has 13 residues. CDR3 sequence reads: CASRGGVSNEQFF. In nucleotides, the CDR3 is TGTGCCAGCAGGGGGGGGGTCTCCAATGAGCAGTTCTTC.

This clonotype was observed a handful of times. The chain joins TRBV4-2 to TRBJ2-7; TRBD2 is a possible D gene (5 bases). The germline CDR1 and CDR2 sequences are LGHNA and YNFKEQ. The CDR3 has 14 amino acids. V gave up 7 bases and J gave up 1 base, with 14 bases separating them. CDR3 loop: CASNPARGSYEQYF. DNA of the CDR3: TGTGCCAGCAACCCAGCACGGGGTTCCTACGAGCAGTACTTC.

The V call is TRBV2, the J call TRBJ2-1, with a possible D match to TRBD1 (6 bases). Trimming pared 4 bases from V and 3 bases from J, leaving 16 bases between. CDR3 length: 16 residues. The germline gives CDR1 SNHLY, CDR2 FYNNEI. The CDR3 spells CASSGEDSDFYNEQFF. The CDR3 bases are TGTGCCAGCAGTGGAGAGGACAGTGATTTCTACAATGAGCAGTTCTTC.

This chain connects TRBV12-3 or TRBV12-4 to TRBJ2-3, with 13 bases identical to TRBD2. The CDR3 is made up of 15 amino acids. V gave up 6 bases and J gave up 3 bases; unmatched junction bases: 3. CDR3 nucleotide sequence: TGTGCCAGCAGCACTAGCGGGGGGGATACAGATACGCAGTATTTT. It encodes CASSTSGGDTDTQYF.

This clonotype was seen a handful of times. The chain couples TRBV18 to TRBJ2-7; D possibly matches TRBD1 or TRBD2 (5 bases each). This CDR3 comprises 13 residues. CDR1 and CDR2 from the germline V gene are KGHSH and LQKENI. The germline V and J ends were trimmed by 1 base and 3 bases, with 7 bases remaining between them. DNA of the CDR3: TGTGCCAGCTCACCACGGGACCGCTACGAGCAGTACTTC. Its translation: CASSPRDRYEQYF.

There are a few counts of this clonotype. The chain joins TRBV12-3 or TRBV12-4 to TRBJ2-5; D unresolved. The V end was cut by 5 bases, the J end by 5 bases, with 12 bases between. The CDR3 is 13 residues long. The CDR3 bases are TGTGCCAGCAGTACCCCTGGCCGGGAGACCCAGTACTTC. Translated, it gives CASSTPGRETQYF.

The DNA for the CDR3 is TGTGCCAGCAGACCCGGGACAGGGGAGTACGAGCAGTACTTC. This gives the protein CASRPGTGEYEQYF. The genes are TRBV27 and TRBJ2-7, with 10 bases identical to TRBD1. The CDR3 spans 14 residues. The V gene's germline CDR1 is MNHEY and CDR2 SMNVEV (reference sequence). J was trimmed by 4 bases and V by 6 bases; bases with no gene match: 6.

This clonotype appeared a few times. The chain is built from TRBV29-1 and TRBJ2-3; D ambiguous. The CDR3 runs 14 residues. Deletions cut 3 bases from V and 1 base from J, with 11 bases between. Germline V gene lookup returns CDR1 SQVTM and CDR2 ANQGSEA. This chain's CDR3 is CSVEELGGTDTQYF. For the CDR3, the DNA is TGCAGCGTTGAGGAGCTAGGCGGCACAGATACGCAGTATTTT.

The chain recombines TRBV12-3 or TRBV12-4 with TRBJ2-5; D remains ambiguous. The CDR3 is made up of 15 amino acids. V was pared by 3 bases and J by 0 bases, with 11 bases between. CDR3 DNA: TGTGCCAGCAGTTTTACCTCTGTGAACCAAGAGACCCAGTACTTC. This codes for CASSFTSVNQETQYF.

The genes are TRBV19 and TRBJ2-2; TRBD1 matches 9 bases. V shed 5 bases, J shed 5 bases, and the junction held 6 bases outside the gene matches. The CDR3 spans 15 residues. The germline gives CDR1 LNHDA, CDR2 SQIVND (reference sequence). In DNA form, the CDR3 reads TGTGCCAGTAGTTCGGGACAGGGTGAGACCGGGGAGCTGTTTTTT. Protein sequence: CASSSGQGETGELFF.

This chain connects TRBV6-5 to TRBJ2-3; 9 bases agree with TRBD2. The V gene's germline CDR1 is MNHEY and CDR2 SVGAGI. There are 17 residues in the CDR3. J lost 1 base, V lost 0 bases, and 5 bases had no gene match. Here the CDR3 DNA reads TGTGCCAGCAGTTACTCAGGCGGGGGGGTGGGCACAGATACGCAGTATTTT. It specifies CASSYSGGGVGTDTQYF.